Listed below are T cell receptor beta chains from one sample, sequenced in a study of shared clonotypes between healthy human individuals. Method: immunoSEQ multiplex PCR; TCRdb's copy keeps in-frame clones and lacks some. The sample has around 510,000 clones, around 80% seen once. Sequencing was done on a sample of PBMCs. These receptors came from a woman between 35 and 50 years old in good health. Some clones in this sample may be carry-over from other donors' samples. The CDR3 runs from the conserved cysteine through the conserved F or W. Fields, in order: clone size, CDR3 length, J gene, D gene, V gene, CDR3 protein, CDR3 DNA. A D gene is named only where the DNA matches it firmly. Size tells how often a clone was seen (once, few, many) or the class of an expanded clone, and some rows leave it out.

>.|14|TRBJ1-1|.|TRBV27
CASKTAGLGTEAFF
TGTGCCAGCAAGACGGCAGGGCTAGGCACTGAAGCTTTCTTT
>many|16|TRBJ2-2|TRBD2|TRBV30
CAWSGLAGEITGELFF
TGTGCCTGGAGTGGACTAGCGGGAGAGATCACCGGGGAGCTGTTTTTT
>.|12|TRBJ2-1|.|TRBV29-1
CSLSTSLDEQFF
TGCAGCCTCTCAACTAGTTTGGATGAGCAGTTCTTC
>.|14|TRBJ2-7|.|TRBV2
CASSGRASSLEQYF
TGTGCCAGCAGTGGTCGGGCCAGCAGTCTCGAGCAGTACTTC
>.|17|TRBJ2-1|TRBD2|TRBV5-8
CASSLELGTSGGNEQFF
TGTGCCAGCAGCTTGGAACTAGGGACTAGCGGGGGCAATGAGCAGTTCTTC
>once|15|TRBJ1-2|.|TRBV4-1
CASSHLTGSPDGYTF
TGCGCCAGCAGCCACCTGACCGGTTCTCCCGATGGCTACACCTTC
>.|15|TRBJ2-3|.|TRBV11-2
CASSKLGGGTDTQYF
TGTGCCAGCAGCAAGTTGGGCGGGGGCACAGATACGCAGTATTTT
>.|15|TRBJ2-3|.|TRBV11-2
CASSSVAESTDTQYF
TGTGCCAGCAGCTCCGTAGCGGAAAGCACAGATACGCAGTATTTT
>.|15|TRBJ2-1|TRBD2|TRBV11-2
CASSFLSGRTDEQFF
TGTGCCAGCAGCTTCCTTAGCGGGAGGACGGATGAGCAGTTCTTC
>.|16|TRBJ2-5|TRBD1|TRBV4-3
CASSQEVGTGMETQYF
TGCGCCAGCAGCCAAGAGGTCGGGACAGGGATGGAGACCCAGTACTTC
>.|15|TRBJ2-1|TRBD2|TRBV5-5
CASSLVGLGYNEQFF
TGTGCCAGCAGCTTAGTCGGACTAGGATACAATGAGCAGTTCTTC
>.|19|TRBJ1-1|TRBD1|TRBV15
CATSRDTGTGVGLNTEAFF
TGTGCCACCAGCAGAGATACAGGGACAGGGGTTGGGCTGAACACTGAAGCTTTCTTT
>.|15|TRBJ1-4|.|TRBV6-6
CASSYRGGGNEKLFF
TGTGCCAGCAGTTACAGAGGGGGAGGTAATGAAAAACTGTTTTTT
>once|14|TRBJ2-7|.|TRBV7-2
CASSLVGNPYEQYF
TGTGCCAGCAGCTTAGTTGGGAATCCCTACGAGCAGTACTTC
>.|11|TRBJ1-2|.|TRBV5-8
CASSLRLVYTF
TGTGCCAGCAGCTTGCGGTTGGTCTACACCTTC
>.|12|TRBJ1-2|.|TRBV7-2
CASSLVGTGYTF
TGTGCCAGCAGCTTAGTGGGAACTGGCTACACCTTC
>few|16|TRBJ1-5|.|TRBV6-1
CASSESWGYSNQPQHF
TGTGCCAGCAGTGAAAGTTGGGGATATAGCAATCAGCCCCAGCATTTT
>.|13|TRBJ2-3|.|TRBV5-1
CASSSRISVTQYF
TGCGCCAGCAGCTCGCGGATTTCGGTTACGCAGTATTTT
>.|15|TRBJ2-1|.|TRBV11-3
CASSPDSNKRNEQFF
TGTGCCAGCAGCCCCGATAGTAATAAAAGAAATGAGCAGTTCTTC
>once|14|TRBJ2-7|TRBD1|TRBV6-5
CASSRDRLSYEQYF
TGTGCCAGCAGTCGGGACAGACTCAGCTACGAGCAGTACTTC
>.|15|TRBJ2-1|TRBD2|TRBV28
CASPPLAGGHNEQFF
TGTGCCAGTCCCCCTCTAGCGGGAGGGCACAATGAGCAGTTCTTC
>.|15|TRBJ2-5|.|TRBV18
CASSPPPGRQETQYF
TGTGCCAGCTCACCACCCCCCGGCAGACAAGAGACCCAGTACTTC
>.|15|TRBJ2-1|TRBD2|TRBV7-9
CASSSPGLTYNEQFF
TGTGCCAGCAGCTCGCCGGGACTAACCTACAATGAGCAGTTCTTC
>.|15|TRBJ2-7|TRBD2|TRBV6-1
CASSLVSGSSYEQYF
TGTGCCAGCAGTTTAGTTAGCGGGAGCTCCTACGAGCAGTACTTC
>.|15|TRBJ2-2|.|TRBV28
CASSLSWGSPGELFF
TGTGCCAGCAGTTTAAGCTGGGGGAGTCCCGGGGAGCTGTTTTTT
>.|13|TRBJ1-1|.|TRBV30
CAWEGNMNTEAFF
TGCGCCTGGGAGGGAAACATGAACACTGAGGCTTTCTTT
>.|14|TRBJ2-3|.|TRBV30
CAWVQGQGTDTQYF
TGTGCCTGGGTGCAGGGGCAGGGCACAGATACGCAGTATTTT
>.|13|TRBJ1-1|.|TRBV7-9
CASSLARTSEAFF
TGTGCCAGCAGCTTAGCCAGGACATCTGAAGCTTTCTTT
>.|14|TRBJ2-7|TRBD1|TRBV28
CASSGQGIVHEQYF
TGTGCCAGCAGTGGACAGGGAATTGTTCACGAGCAGTACTTC
>.|13|TRBJ1-3|.|TRBV18
CASSLHSGNTIYF
TGTGCCAGCTCACTCCACTCTGGAAACACCATATATTTT
>.|16|TRBJ2-3|TRBD2|TRBV7-3
CASSPTLAGDTDTQYF
TGTGCCAGCAGCCCAACACTAGCGGGAGACACAGATACGCAGTATTTT
>once|15|TRBJ2-2|TRBD2|TRBV6-1
CASTVAGGPPGELFF
TGTGCCAGCACGGTGGCGGGAGGGCCCCCCGGGGAGCTGTTTTTT
>.|16|TRBJ2-3|TRBD2|TRBV10-3
CAIRSGVAGGPDTQYF
TGTGCCATCAGGAGTGGTGTGGCGGGAGGGCCGGATACGCAGTATTTT
>.|12|TRBJ2-2|.|TRBV5-1
CASSSGTGELFF
TGCGCCAGCAGCTCAGGGACCGGGGAGCTGTTTTTT
>.|14|TRBJ2-7|TRBD2|TRBV6-6
CASSGLAGTYEQYF
TGTGCCAGCAGTGGACTAGCGGGAACCTACGAGCAGTACTTC
>.|13|TRBJ1-2|.|TRBV30
CAWIPGRDYGYTF
TGTGCCTGGATCCCAGGGAGAGACTATGGCTACACCTTC
>.|11|TRBJ1-2|.|TRBV19
CANVSENGYTF
TGTGCCAACGTATCGGAGAATGGCTACACCTTC
>.|14|TRBJ1-2|TRBD1|TRBV5-1
CASSPPTGEYGYTF
TGCGCCAGCAGCCCACCGACAGGGGAGTATGGCTACACCTTC
>.|15|TRBJ1-4|.|TRBV4-2
CASSQGGGDNEKLFF
TGTGCCAGCAGCCAAGGAGGGGGGGACAATGAAAAACTGTTTTTT